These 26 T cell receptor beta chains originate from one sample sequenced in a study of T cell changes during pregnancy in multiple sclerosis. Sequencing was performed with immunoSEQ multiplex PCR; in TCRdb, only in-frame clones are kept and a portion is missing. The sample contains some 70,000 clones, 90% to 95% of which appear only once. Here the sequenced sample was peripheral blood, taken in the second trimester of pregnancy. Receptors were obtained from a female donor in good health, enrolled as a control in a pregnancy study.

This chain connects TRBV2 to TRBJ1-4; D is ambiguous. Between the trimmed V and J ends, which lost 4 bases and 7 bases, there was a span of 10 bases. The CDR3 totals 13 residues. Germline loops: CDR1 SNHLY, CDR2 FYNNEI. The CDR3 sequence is CASSGASGEKLFF. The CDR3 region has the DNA TGTGCCAGCAGTGGGGCCAGCGGTGAAAAACTGTTTTTT.

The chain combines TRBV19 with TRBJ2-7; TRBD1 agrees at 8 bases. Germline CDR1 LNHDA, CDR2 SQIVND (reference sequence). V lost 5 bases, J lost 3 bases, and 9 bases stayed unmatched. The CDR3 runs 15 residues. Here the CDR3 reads CASSLLGTGSYEQYF. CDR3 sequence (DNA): TGTGCCAGTAGTTTGCTCGGGACAGGTAGCTACGAGCAGTACTTC.

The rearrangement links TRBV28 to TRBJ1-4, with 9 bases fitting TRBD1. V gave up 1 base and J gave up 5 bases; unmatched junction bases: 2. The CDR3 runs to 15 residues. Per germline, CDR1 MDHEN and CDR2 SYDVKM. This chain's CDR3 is CASSLSGTGNEKLFF. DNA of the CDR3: TGTGCCAGCAGTTTATCTGGGACAGGGAATGAAAAACTGTTTTTT.

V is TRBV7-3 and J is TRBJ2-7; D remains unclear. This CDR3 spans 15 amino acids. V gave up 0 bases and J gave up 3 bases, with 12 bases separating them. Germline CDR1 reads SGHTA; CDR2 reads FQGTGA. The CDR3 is CASSLTAGSNYEQYF. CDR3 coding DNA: TGTGCCAGCAGCTTAACTGCCGGGTCTAACTACGAGCAGTACTTC.

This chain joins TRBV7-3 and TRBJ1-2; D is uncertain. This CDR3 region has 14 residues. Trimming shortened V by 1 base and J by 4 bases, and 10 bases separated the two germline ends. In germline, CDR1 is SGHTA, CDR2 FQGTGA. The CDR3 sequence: CASSLSAGSYGYTF. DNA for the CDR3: TGTGCCAGCAGCTTAAGTGCGGGGAGCTATGGCTACACCTTC.

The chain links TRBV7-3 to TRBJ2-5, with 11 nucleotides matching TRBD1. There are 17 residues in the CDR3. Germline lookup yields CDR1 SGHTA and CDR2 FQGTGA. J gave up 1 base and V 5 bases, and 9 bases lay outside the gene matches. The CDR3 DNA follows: TGTGCCAGCAGCCGGGGGGACAGGGGGACCTTCCAAGAGACCCAGTACTTC. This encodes CASSRGDRGTFQETQYF.

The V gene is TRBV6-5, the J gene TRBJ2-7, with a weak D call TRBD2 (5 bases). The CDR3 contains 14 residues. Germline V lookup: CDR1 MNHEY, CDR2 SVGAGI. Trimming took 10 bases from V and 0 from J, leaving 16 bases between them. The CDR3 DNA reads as TGTGCCATTAAGGAGCTGGGGAGCTCCTACGAGCAGTACTTC. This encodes CAIKELGSSYEQYF.

The CDR3 bases are TGTGCCAGCAGCTTCAAAGCCTCTGGAAACACCATATATTTT. Translating it yields CASSFKASGNTIYF. This chain connects TRBV7-9 to TRBJ1-3, with D hard to call. The germline gives CDR1 SEHNR, CDR2 FQNEAQ (reference sequence). V was shortened by 3 bases and J by 0 bases, with 6 bases between the two germline ends. CDR3 length: 14 amino acids.

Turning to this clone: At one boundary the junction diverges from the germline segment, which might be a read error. CDR3 DNA sequence: TGTGCTAGCAGCTTAGCGCTCGCGGGGGCCAACAATGAGCAGTTCTTC. It encodes CASSLALAGANNEQFF. This sequence joins TRBV7-7 and TRBJ2-1; D may be TRBD2 (7 bases). The CDR3 is made up of 16 amino acids. Germline lookup yields CDR1 SSHAT and CDR2 FNYEAQ (reference sequence).

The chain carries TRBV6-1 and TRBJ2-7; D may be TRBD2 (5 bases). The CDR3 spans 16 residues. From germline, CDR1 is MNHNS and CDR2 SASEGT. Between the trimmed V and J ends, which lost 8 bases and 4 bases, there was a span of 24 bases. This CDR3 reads CASSEERVPFTYEQYF. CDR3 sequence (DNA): TGTGCCAGCTCTGAAGAGAGGGTACCCTTTACGTACGAGCAGTACTTC.

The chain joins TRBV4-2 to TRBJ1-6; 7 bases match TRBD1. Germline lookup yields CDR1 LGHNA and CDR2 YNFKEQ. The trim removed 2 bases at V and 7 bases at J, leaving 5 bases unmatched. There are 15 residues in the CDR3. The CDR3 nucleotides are TGTGCCAGCAGCCAATCAGGGACAGAAAATTCACCCCTCCACTTT. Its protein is CASSQSGTENSPLHF.

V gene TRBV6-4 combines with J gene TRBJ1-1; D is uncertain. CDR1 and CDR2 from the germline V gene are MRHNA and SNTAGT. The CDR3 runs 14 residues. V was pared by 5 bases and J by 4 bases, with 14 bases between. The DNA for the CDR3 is TGTGCCAGCAGTCTAACGCCCCGGGGCACTGAAGCTTTCTTT. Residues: CASSLTPRGTEAFF.

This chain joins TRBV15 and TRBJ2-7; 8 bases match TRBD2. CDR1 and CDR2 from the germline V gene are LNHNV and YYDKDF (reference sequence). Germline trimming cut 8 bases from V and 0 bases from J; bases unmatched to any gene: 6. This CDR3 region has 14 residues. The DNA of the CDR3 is TGTGCCACCGGTGCGCTAGCGGGCTCCTACGAGCAGTACTTC. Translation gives CATGALAGSYEQYF.

As DNA, the CDR3 is TGTGCCAGTAGTCGCCGGGGGATGGAGACCCAGTACTTC. This encodes CASSRRGMETQYF. This sequence joins TRBV19 and TRBJ2-5; weak D call: TRBD2 (6 bases). V shed 5 bases and J shed 5 bases, with 12 bases lying between them. This CDR3 has 13 amino acids. From germline, CDR1 is LNHDA and CDR2 SQIVND (reference sequence).

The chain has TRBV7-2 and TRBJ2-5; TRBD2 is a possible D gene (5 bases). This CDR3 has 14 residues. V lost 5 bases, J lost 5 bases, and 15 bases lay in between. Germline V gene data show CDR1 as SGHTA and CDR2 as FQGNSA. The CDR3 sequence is CASSPPPSIETQYF. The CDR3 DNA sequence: TGTGCCAGCAGCCCACCCCCTAGCATCGAGACCCAGTACTTC.

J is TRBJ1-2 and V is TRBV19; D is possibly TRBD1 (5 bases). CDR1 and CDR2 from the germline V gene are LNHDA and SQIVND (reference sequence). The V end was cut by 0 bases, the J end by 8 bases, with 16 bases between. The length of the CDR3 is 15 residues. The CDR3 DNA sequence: TGTGCCAGTAGTATAGATCATCAGGGTTTTAGAGGCTACACCTTC. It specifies CASSIDHQGFRGYTF.

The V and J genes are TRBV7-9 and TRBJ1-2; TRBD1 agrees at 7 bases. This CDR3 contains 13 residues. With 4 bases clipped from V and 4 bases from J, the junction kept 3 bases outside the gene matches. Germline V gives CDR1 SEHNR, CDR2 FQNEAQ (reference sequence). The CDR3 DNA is TGTGCCAGCAGCTCGACAGGGAGCTATGGCTACACCTTC. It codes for CASSSTGSYGYTF.

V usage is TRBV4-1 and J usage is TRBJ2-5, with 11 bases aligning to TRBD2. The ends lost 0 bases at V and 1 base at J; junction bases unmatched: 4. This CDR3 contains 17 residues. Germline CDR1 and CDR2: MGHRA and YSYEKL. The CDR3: CASSQDRTSGGQETQYF. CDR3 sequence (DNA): TGCGCCAGCAGCCAAGATCGTACTAGCGGGGGCCAAGAGACCCAGTACTTC.

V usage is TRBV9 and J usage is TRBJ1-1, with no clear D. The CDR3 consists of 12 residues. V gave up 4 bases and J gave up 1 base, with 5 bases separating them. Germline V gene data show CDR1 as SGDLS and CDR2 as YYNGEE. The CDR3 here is CASSPRNTEAFF. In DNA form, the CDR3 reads TGTGCCAGCAGCCCCCGGAACACTGAAGCTTTCTTT.

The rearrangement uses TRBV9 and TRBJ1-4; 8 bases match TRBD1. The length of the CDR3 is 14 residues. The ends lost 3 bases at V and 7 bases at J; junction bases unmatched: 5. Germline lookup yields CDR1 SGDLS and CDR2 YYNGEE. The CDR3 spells CASSASGGSEKLFF. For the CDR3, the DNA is TGTGCCAGCAGCGCGTCAGGGGGCTCTGAAAAACTGTTTTTT.

CDR3: CASSEARRAFSSPNEKLFF. CDR3 sequence (DNA): TGTGCCAGCAGTGAAGCCCGCAGGGCCTTCTCCTCGCCTAATGAAAAACTGTTTTTT. J is TRBJ1-4 and V is TRBV6-1, with D perhaps TRBD1 (5 bases). The V gene's germline CDR1 is MNHNS and CDR2 SASEGT. CDR3 size: 19 residues. Trimming left V 0 bases short and J 3 bases short, with 20 bases between.

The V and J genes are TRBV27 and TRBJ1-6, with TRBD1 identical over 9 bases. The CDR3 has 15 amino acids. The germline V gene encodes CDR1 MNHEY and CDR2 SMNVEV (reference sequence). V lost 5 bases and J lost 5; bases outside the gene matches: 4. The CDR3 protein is CASSPGTGNNSPLHF. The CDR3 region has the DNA TGTGCCAGCAGTCCGGGGACAGGGAATAATTCACCCCTCCACTTT.

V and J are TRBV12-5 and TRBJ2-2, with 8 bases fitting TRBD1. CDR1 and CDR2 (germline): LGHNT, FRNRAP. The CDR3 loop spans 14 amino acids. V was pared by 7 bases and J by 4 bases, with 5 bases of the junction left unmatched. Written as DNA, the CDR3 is TGTGCTAGTGCCCGACAGGGGCCCACCGGGGAGCTGTTTTTT. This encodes CASARQGPTGELFF.

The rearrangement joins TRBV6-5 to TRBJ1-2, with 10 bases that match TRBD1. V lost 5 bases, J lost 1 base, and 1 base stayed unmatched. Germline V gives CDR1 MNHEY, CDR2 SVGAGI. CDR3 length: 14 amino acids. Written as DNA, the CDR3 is TGTGCCAGCAGTAGGGACAGGGGTAACTATGGCTACACCTTC. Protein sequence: CASSRDRGNYGYTF.

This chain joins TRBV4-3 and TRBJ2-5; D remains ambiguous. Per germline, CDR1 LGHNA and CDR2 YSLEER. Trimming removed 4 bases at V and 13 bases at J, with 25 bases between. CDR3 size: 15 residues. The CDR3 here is CASSPMKRSLALPYF. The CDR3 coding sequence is TGCGCCAGCAGCCCCATGAAACGGAGTTTGGCCCTACCGTACTTC.

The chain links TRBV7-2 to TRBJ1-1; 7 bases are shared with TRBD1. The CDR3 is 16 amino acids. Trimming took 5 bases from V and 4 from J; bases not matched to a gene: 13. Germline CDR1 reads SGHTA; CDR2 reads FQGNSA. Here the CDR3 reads CASSRKGAYGGTEAFF. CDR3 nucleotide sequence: TGTGCCAGCAGCAGAAAGGGGGCCTATGGGGGCACTGAAGCTTTCTTT.